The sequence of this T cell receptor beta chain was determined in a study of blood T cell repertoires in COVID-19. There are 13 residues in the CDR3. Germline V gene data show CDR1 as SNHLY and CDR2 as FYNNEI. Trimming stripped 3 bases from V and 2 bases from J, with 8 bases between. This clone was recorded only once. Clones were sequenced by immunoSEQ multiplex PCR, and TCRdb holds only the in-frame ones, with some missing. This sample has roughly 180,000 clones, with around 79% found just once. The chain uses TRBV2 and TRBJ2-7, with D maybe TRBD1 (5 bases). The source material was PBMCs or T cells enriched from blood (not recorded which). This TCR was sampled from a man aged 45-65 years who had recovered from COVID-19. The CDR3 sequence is CASSEVQAYEQYF. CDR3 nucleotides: TGTGCCAGCAGTGAGGTACAGGCCTACGAGCAGTACTTC.